This T cell receptor beta chain is from a study of T cell responses to AZD1222 COVID-19 vaccine. With regard to this clone: Its antigen is not known.

General study findings and limits: CD4 TCRs associated with vaccination spanned spike, dominating at 160-218 and 743-854. Increases in Spike-specific TCR breadth and depth were seen after two AZD1222 doses. Donors were chiefly white British, with a greater number of females, and clonal diversity was perhaps underestimated.

The method was immunoSEQ multiplex PCR; TCRdb's version includes in-frame clones alone and lacks a portion of them. The data contain roughly 140,000 clones, 75% to 90% of them seen just once; the ten biggest clones take up under 8%. The germline CDR1 and CDR2 sequences are SGHRS and YFSETQ. This CDR3 has 12 residues. V was cut by 7 bases and J by 11 bases, with 18 bases left in between. The receptor's source is an adult who had recovered from COVID-19. V and J are TRBV5-1 and TRBJ1-1; D is undetermined. The source material was peripheral blood, sampled after recovery from COVID-19. CDR3: CASVGGDRVAFF. CDR3 bases: TGCGCCAGCGTCGGCGGTGATCGAGTGGCTTTCTTT. The variable domain in full, with the rest retrieved from reference TRBV5-1 and TRBJ1-1, is KAGVTQTPRYLIKTRGQQVTLSCSPISGHRSVSWYQQTPGQGLQFLFEYFSETQRNKGNFPGRFSGRQFSNSRSEMNVSTLELGDSALYLCASVGGDRVAFFGQGTRLTVV.